Sequencing of this T cell receptor beta chain was carried out in a study of persistence of HIV-infected CD4 T cells. The overall study: Multiple blood draws of up to about 180 mL, except two donors with single leukapheresis.

Sequencing used immunoSEQ version 4 in survey mode. Here immunoSEQ multiplex PCR was the method, and the copy in TCRdb shows in-frame clones only, minus some. In the table there are tens of thousands of clones, approximately 80% of which are singletons. The CDR3 spans 13 residues. Germline-derived CDR1 and CDR2 are GTSNPN and SVGIG (reference sequence). V was cut by 0 bases and J by 13 bases, with 18 bases left in between. Cells were stimulated with overlapping HIV-1 Gag 15-mer peptides. Memory cells lacking CD40L and CD69 with high CD45RO were sorted. This clone was detected a few times. Its cognate antigen is unknown.

Here the sequenced sample was CD4+ T cells sorted from PBMCs after approximately 18-hour stimulation, taken from a patient who received antiretroviral therapy. This TCR was sampled from an adult man with HIV who was CMV-seropositive. The V call is TRBV30, the J call TRBJ1-2; no reliable D call. CDR3 DNA: TGTGCCTGGAGTGTAAATGGCAGGCGGGGTGGCACCTTC. Its protein is CAWSVNGRRGGTF.